This T cell receptor beta chain emerged from a study of glioma-infiltrating T cells after dendritic cell vaccination. Germline lookup yields CDR1 LNHDA and CDR2 SQIVND (reference sequence). V was pared by 3 bases and J by 5 bases, with 16 bases between. This CDR3 has 16 residues. The time point was: after dendritic cell vaccination, including at tumor progression/relapse. Isocitrate dehydrogenase mutation was absent in all glioblastoma patients. Blood PBMC samples: pre-vaccination, two weeks post third vaccination, and at tumor progression. The protocol was immunoSEQ multiplex PCR, while the TCRdb copy is restricted to in-frame clones and leaves out a portion. The sample yields more than 95,000 clones, 80% seen once.

The J gene is TRBJ1-4, the V gene TRBV19; TRBD1 might be the D (5 bases). The receptor comes from a human donor with glioblastoma. This material consisted of blood, taken after dendritic cell vaccination. CDR3 sequence: CASSIRWTGGNEKLFF. CDR3 DNA sequence: TGTGCCAGTAGTATTCGATGGACGGGGGGAAATGAAAAACTGTTTTTT. The variable domain in full, with the rest retrieved from reference TRBV19 and TRBJ1-4, is DGGITQSPKYLFRKEGQNVTLSCEQNLNHDAMYWYRQDPGQGLRLIYYSQIVNDFQKGDIAEGYSVSREKKESFPLTVTSAQKNPTAFYLCASSIRWTGGNEKLFFGSGTQLSVL.